This TCR beta chain appears in the sequencing data of a study of regulatory T cells in long-lasting Graves disease. Time point described: newly diagnosed GD, antithyroid drugs for less than 3 months. PBMC RNA served as the TCR library source. This clonotype was observed at least ten times. The junction does not match germline at one end; this may be a read error. Germline V gene data show CDR1 as GTSNPN and CDR2 as SVGIG (reference sequence). This CDR3 is built from 11 residues. To make TCR beta libraries, researchers used iRepertoire HTBI primers and Arm-PCR of CDR3 regions. From the multiplex PCR reads, TCRdb called clonotypes with MiXCR, one entry per CDR3 protein. The profile shows about 310,000 distinct CDR3 sequences, over 15% of them singletons.

The specimen was peripheral blood mononuclear cells (PBMCs), collected at new diagnosis, from a patient treated with antithyroid drugs. The sequence came from a female donor with Graves disease. The V and J genes are TRBV30 and TRBJ1-1; D is undetermined. The DNA for the CDR3 is TGTGCCTGGAGTGACTTTGCCGAAGCCTTCTTT. Translation: CAWSDFAEAFF.